Given below is one T cell receptor beta chain in context. Its antigen is not known. This sample stems from a study of T cells expressing NK-cell markers. Study at large: From sorted CD3+CD56+NKG2C+, CD3+CD56+NKG2C- and CD3+CD56-NKG2C+ T cells came the TCR beta repertoires. Study results and limitations: In a few donors, these clonotypes also led the CD3+CD56-NKG2C+ fraction. HCMV specificity of the expanded NKG2C+ T cell clones was not established. In several donors, dominant NKG2C+ clonotypes were roughly 1.0-7.0% of CD8+ T cells.

Following a re-call of the 5' RACE reads, TCRdb has one entry per CDR3 protein and lacks DNA. The repertoire table contains about 150,000 distinct CDR3 sequences. The sequencing sample was made of blood T cells: a sorted CD56 or NKG2C T cell subset, CD4+ or CD8+ T cells, or bulk PBMC T cells (not recorded which). The receptor comes from a woman between 45 and 65 years old in good health.

The CDR3: CAISERTSLTDTQYF. The chain employs TRBV10-3 and TRBJ2-3. The germline V gene encodes CDR1 ENHRY and CDR2 SYGVKD. The CDR3 is 15 amino acids.